Listed below are T cell receptor beta chains from one sample, sequenced in a study of Graves' ophthalmopathy and Graves' hyperthyroidism. TCRdb passed the multiplex PCR reads through MiXCR, listing each CDR3 protein once. The repertoire includes around 600,000 distinct CDR3 sequences, about 41% of them detected once, and more than 2.5% sits in the top ten. The sequenced material came from peripheral blood. The receptors shown here come from an adult man with Graves' ophthalmopathy. Each CDR3 is given with its conserved first and last residue. The order of the fields is V gene, CDR3 length, CDR3 protein.

v_gene: TRBV29-1; len: 15; CDR3aa: CSAGDRGPEVNTEAF
v_gene: TRBV10-3; len: 18; CDR3aa: CASKVEWDSWRSNQPQHF
v_gene: TRBV19; len: 15; CDR3aa: CASSLWQGGVNEQYF
v_gene: TRBV10-3; len: 15; CDR3aa: CAISDPDRHNQPQHF
v_gene: TRBV11-2; len: 15; CDR3aa: CASSFGGQGDSPLHF
v_gene: TRBV7-7; len: 13; CDR3aa: CASSFSATDEQYF
v_gene: TRBV29-1; len: 12; CDR3aa: CSFDRGRTEAFF
v_gene: TRBV12-5; len: 13; CDR3aa: CASGLSNRDEQYF
v_gene: TRBV7-9; len: 15; CDR3aa: CASSYSQGSVYDQYF
v_gene: TRBV2; len: 15; CDR3aa: CASSPTRDRNSPLHF
v_gene: TRBV7-9; len: 16; CDR3aa: CASSGYGTGGGGKLFF
v_gene: TRBV10-3; len: 11; CDR3aa: CATQGGGELFF
v_gene: TRBV19; len: 12; CDR3aa: CASSTGDRIYTF
v_gene: TRBV9; len: 15; CDR3aa: CASSVGQATGETQYF
v_gene: TRBV29-1; len: 14; CDR3aa: CSVRAGTGTHEQYF
v_gene: TRBV29-1; len: 13; CDR3aa: CSAAKGIPYEQYF
v_gene: TRBV11-2; len: 16; CDR3aa: CASRPNRGHTNYGYTF
v_gene: TRBV11-2; len: 15; CDR3aa: CASSPPSFRGETQYF
v_gene: TRBV5-4; len: 13; CDR3aa: CASSHVGGSGQYF
v_gene: TRBV4-3; len: 13; CDR3aa: CASSRFPQETQYF
v_gene: TRBV19; len: 16; CDR3aa: CASSASPGQASYEQYF
v_gene: TRBV7-6; len: 14; CDR3aa: CASNPGTGDDTQYF